Presented here are 12 T cell receptor beta chains from one specimen sequenced in a study of radiotherapy plus CTLA-4 blockade in lung cancer. Data came from immunoSEQ multiplex PCR; TCRdb stores just in-frame clones and leaves some out. The table records approximately 53,000 clones, roughly 84% of them present only once. The sample was peripheral blood, taken from a patient treated with radiotherapy plus ipilimumab. These receptors came from a human donor with non-small cell lung cancer whose response to radiotherapy plus ipilimumab could not be evaluated.

V and J are TRBV2 and TRBJ2-1; D perhaps matches TRBD2 (5 bases). Trimming stripped 1 base from V and 0 bases from J, with 7 bases between. In germline, CDR1 is SNHLY, CDR2 FYNNEI. The CDR3 extends over 15 amino acids. The CDR3 nucleotides are TGTGCCAGCAGTGAAGTCGGGAACTCCTACAATGAGCAGTTCTTC. It is translated as CASSEVGNSYNEQFF.

This chain uses TRBV9 with TRBJ2-3; 9 nucleotides align to TRBD2. The CDR3 extends over 17 amino acids. V shed 0 bases and J 6 bases; nucleotides not matched to a gene: 11. Germline V gene data show CDR1 as SGDLS and CDR2 as YYNGEE. CDR3 amino acids: CASSVDGASGTSDTQYF. The CDR3 coding sequence is TGTGCCAGCAGCGTAGATGGGGCTAGCGGGACTTCGGATACGCAGTATTTT.

V and J are TRBV6-4 and TRBJ1-3, with TRBD1 as a possible D gene (6 bases). Germline values: CDR1 MRHNA, CDR2 SNTAGT. The CDR3 spans 16 residues. V gave up 6 bases and J gave up 0 bases, with 15 bases separating them. CDR3 amino acids: CASSNRADNSGNTIYF. CDR3 bases: TGTGCCAGCAGCAACAGGGCTGATAACTCTGGAAACACCATATATTTT.

The chain is built from TRBV28 and TRBJ2-3; 7 bases match TRBD1. V shed 6 bases and J 3 bases; nucleotides not matched to a gene: 6. CDR1 MDHEN and CDR2 SYDVKM come from the germline V gene. CDR3 length: 14 residues. The CDR3 nucleotides are TGTGCCAGCAGAGCCGGGACAGAGACAGATACGCAGTATTTT. Its protein is CASRAGTETDTQYF.

The chain joins TRBV7-8 to TRBJ2-1; 7 bases line up with TRBD2. CDR1 is SGHVS and CDR2 is FQNEAQ in the germline V gene. CDR3 size: 14 residues. V lost 5 bases, J lost 4 bases, and 5 bases stayed unmatched. The CDR3 DNA is TGTGCCAGCAGCCCCGGGGGGTCTTACAATGAGCAGTTCTTC. As protein: CASSPGGSYNEQFF.

The genes are TRBV4-3 and TRBJ2-7, with TRBD2 as a possible D gene (6 bases). V gave up 0 bases and J gave up 6 bases, with 12 bases separating them. CDR1 and CDR2 from the germline V gene are LGHNA and YSLEER. The CDR3 extends over 14 amino acids. The CDR3 protein is CASSQEGGAAEQYF. CDR3 DNA sequence: TGCGCCAGCAGCCAAGAAGGCGGGGCGGCCGAGCAGTACTTC.

The V gene is TRBV6-1, the J gene TRBJ2-1; D possibly corresponds to TRBD2 (6 bases). This CDR3 is built from 15 residues. Trimming left V 7 bases short and J 0 bases short, with 13 bases between. Germline CDR1 is MNHNS and CDR2 is SASEGT. DNA for the CDR3: TGTGCCAGCATCCATCACGGGAGCTCCTACAATGAGCAGTTCTTC. Translation: CASIHHGSSYNEQFF.

The chain is built from TRBV9 and TRBJ2-1, with 11 bases aligning to TRBD2. Germline V gene lookup returns CDR1 SGDLS and CDR2 YYNGEE. J was trimmed by 10 bases and V by 7 bases; bases with no gene match: 10. This CDR3 spans 14 amino acids. The CDR3: CASGSGTSGREQFF. CDR3 DNA sequence: TGTGCCAGCGGTTCCGGGACTAGCGGCAGGGAGCAGTTCTTC.

In this sample, this clone turned up a few times. This chain joins TRBV30 and TRBJ2-7; the D gene is possibly TRBD1 (6 bases). Between the trimmed V and J ends, which lost 3 bases and 7 bases, there was a span of 16 bases. The CDR3 sequence is 13 residues long. Germline lookup yields CDR1 GTSNPN and CDR2 SVGIG (reference sequence). The CDR3 DNA is TGTGCCTGGAGCAACAGGGTTCCGGGGGAGCAGTACTTC. Encoded protein: CAWSNRVPGEQYF. The whole variable domain, remainder taken from reference TRBV30 and TRBJ2-7, is SQTIHQWPATLVQPVGSPLSLECTVEGTSNPNLYWYRQAAGRGLQLLFYSVGIGQISSEVPQNLSASRPQDRQFILSSKKLLLSDSGFYLCAWSNRVPGEQYFGPGTRLTVT.

The chain uses TRBV4-2 and TRBJ1-2; 8 bases match TRBD1. This CDR3 has 14 residues. Trimming at V came to 5 bases and at J to 6 bases, leaving 8 bases not matched to a gene. Germline assignment: CDR1 LGHNA and CDR2 YNFKEQ. The CDR3 is CASSFRTGTDGYTF. The CDR3 nucleotides read TGTGCCAGCAGCTTTCGGACAGGGACAGATGGCTACACCTTC.

The chain links TRBV7-9 to TRBJ2-3; 9 bases align to TRBD2. With 4 bases clipped from V and 6 bases from J, the junction kept 11 bases outside the gene matches. Germline values: CDR1 SEHNR, CDR2 FQNEAQ (reference sequence). The CDR3 consists of 16 residues. The CDR3: CASSSLDGLARDTQYF. The CDR3 DNA sequence: TGTGCCAGCAGCTCCCTCGATGGACTAGCGCGGGATACGCAGTATTTT.

The rearrangement links TRBV7-9 to TRBJ1-5; D is perhaps TRBD1 (6 bases). This CDR3 has 13 amino acids. Germline V lookup: CDR1 SEHNR, CDR2 FQNEAQ (reference sequence). With 3 bases removed from V and 7 bases from J, the gap between germline ends came to 10 bases. Written as DNA, the CDR3 is TGTGCCAGCAGCTTCGTGACAGGACAGCCCCAGCATTTT. It translates to CASSFVTGQPQHF. The complete variable domain, with remaining parts taken from reference TRBV7-9 and TRBJ1-5, reads DTGVSQNPRHKITKRGQNVTFRCDPISEHNRLYWYRQTLGQGPEFLTYFQNEAQLEKSRLLSDRFSAERPKGSFSTLEIQRTEQGDSAMYLCASSFVTGQPQHFGDGTRLSIL.